Following are 5 T cell receptor beta chains from one sample sequenced in a study of shared clonotypes between healthy human individuals. Some clones are missing from TCRdb's copy, which holds only in-frame ones; the method was immunoSEQ multiplex PCR. Here the sample spans around 940,000 clones, over 75% being singletons. Sequencing used memory CD4+ T cells sorted from blood. Regarding subset: CD45RA-negative fraction. These receptors were obtained from a man aged 18 to 29 in good health.

V usage is TRBV28 and J usage is TRBJ1-4; perhaps TRBD1 as D (5 bases). CDR1 MDHEN and CDR2 SYDVKM come from the germline V gene. Deletions cut 9 bases from V and 6 bases from J, with 23 bases between. The CDR3 spans 16 residues. The CDR3 loop reads CASHPISGGMYEKLFF. The CDR3 DNA sequence: TGTGCCAGTCATCCAATTTCGGGGGGGATGTATGAAAAACTGTTTTTT.

This clone was recorded once. This sequence joins TRBV9 and TRBJ2-2; D not resolved. Per germline, CDR1 SGDLS and CDR2 YYNGEE. The CDR3 consists of 16 residues. Trimming took 0 bases from V and 5 from J, leaving 14 bases between them. The CDR3 here is CASSVGSKVPTGELFF. The DNA of the CDR3 is TGTGCCAGCAGCGTAGGTTCCAAGGTTCCGACCGGGGAGCTGTTTTTT.

The table lists this clone with a few counts. The rearrangement joins TRBV6-5 to TRBJ2-3; unclear D gene. CDR3 size: 15 residues. Germline V lookup: CDR1 MNHEY, CDR2 SVGAGI. Between the trimmed V and J ends, which lost 0 bases and 4 bases, there was a span of 11 bases. CDR3: CASSYSYLASDTQYF. CDR3 in DNA: TGTGCCAGCAGTTACTCGTATTTAGCCTCAGATACGCAGTATTTT.

This clone was counted only a few times. This chain uses TRBV6-1 with TRBJ2-5; D remains ambiguous. This CDR3 is 13 amino acids long. The germline V and J ends were trimmed by 0 bases and 12 bases, with 14 bases remaining between them. CDR1 and CDR2 from the germline V gene are MNHNS and SASEGT. The CDR3 region is CASSEALLRLEYF. Written as DNA, the CDR3 is TGTGCCAGCAGTGAAGCGCTTCTCAGGCTTGAGTACTTC.

The rearrangement links TRBV28 to TRBJ2-7, with D perhaps matching TRBD1 (5 bases). The germline gives CDR1 MDHEN, CDR2 SYDVKM. V was trimmed by 1 base and J by 7 bases, leaving 20 bases between them. This CDR3 has 16 residues. The CDR3 is CASSLFSRSRAREQYF. CDR3 DNA sequence: TGTGCCAGCAGTTTATTCTCAAGGAGCAGGGCGAGGGAGCAGTACTTC.